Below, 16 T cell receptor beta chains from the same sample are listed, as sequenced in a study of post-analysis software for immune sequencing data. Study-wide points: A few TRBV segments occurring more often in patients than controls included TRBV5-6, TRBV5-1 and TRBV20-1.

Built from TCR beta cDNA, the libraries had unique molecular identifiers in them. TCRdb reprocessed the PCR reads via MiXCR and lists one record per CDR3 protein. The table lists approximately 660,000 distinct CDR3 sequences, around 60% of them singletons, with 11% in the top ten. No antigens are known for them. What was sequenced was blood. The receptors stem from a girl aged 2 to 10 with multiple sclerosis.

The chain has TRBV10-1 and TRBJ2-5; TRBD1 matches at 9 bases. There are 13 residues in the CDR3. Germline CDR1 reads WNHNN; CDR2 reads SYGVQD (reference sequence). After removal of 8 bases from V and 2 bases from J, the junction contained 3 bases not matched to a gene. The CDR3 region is CASGDRAQETQYF. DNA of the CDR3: TGCGCCAGCGGGGACAGGGCTCAAGAGACCCAGTACTTC.

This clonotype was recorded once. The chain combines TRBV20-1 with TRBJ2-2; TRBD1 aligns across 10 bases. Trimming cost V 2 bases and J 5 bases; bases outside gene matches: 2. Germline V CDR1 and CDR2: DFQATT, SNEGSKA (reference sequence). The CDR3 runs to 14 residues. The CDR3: CSARPGQGTGELFF. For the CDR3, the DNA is TGCAGTGCTAGACCGGGACAGGGGACCGGGGAGCTGTTTTTT.

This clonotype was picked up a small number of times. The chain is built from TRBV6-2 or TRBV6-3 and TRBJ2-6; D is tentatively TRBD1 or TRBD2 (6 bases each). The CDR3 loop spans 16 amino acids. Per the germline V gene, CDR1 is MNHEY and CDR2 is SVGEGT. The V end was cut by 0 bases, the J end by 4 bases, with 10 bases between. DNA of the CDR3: TGTGCCAGCAGTTACTCGGGGGGACAAGGGGCCAACGTCCTGACTTTC. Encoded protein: CASSYSGGQGANVLTF.

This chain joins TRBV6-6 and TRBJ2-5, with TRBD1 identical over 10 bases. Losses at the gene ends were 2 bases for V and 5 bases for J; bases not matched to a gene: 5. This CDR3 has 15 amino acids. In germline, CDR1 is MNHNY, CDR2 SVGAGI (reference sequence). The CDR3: CASSYSDRGLETQYF. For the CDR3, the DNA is TGTGCCAGCAGTTACAGCGACAGGGGGCTGGAGACCCAGTACTTC.

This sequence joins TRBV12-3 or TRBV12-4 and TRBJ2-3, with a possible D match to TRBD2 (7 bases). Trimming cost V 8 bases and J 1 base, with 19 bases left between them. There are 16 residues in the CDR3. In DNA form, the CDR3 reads TGTGCCAGCGCCTTTAGGGGGGGCTCGGGCACAGATACGCAGTATTTT. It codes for CASAFRGGSGTDTQYF.

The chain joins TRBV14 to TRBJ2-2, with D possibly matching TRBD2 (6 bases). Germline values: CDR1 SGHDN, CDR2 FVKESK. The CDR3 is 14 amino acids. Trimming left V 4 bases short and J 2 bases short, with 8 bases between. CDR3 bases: TGTGCCAGCAGCCTAGGACTAAACACCGGGGAGCTGTTTTTT. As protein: CASSLGLNTGELFF.

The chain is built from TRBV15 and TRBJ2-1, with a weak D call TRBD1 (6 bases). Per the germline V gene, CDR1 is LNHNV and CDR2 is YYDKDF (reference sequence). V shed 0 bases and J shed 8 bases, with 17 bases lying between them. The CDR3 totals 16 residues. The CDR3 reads CATSREGAGAWDEQFF. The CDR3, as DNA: TGTGCCACCAGCAGAGAGGGGGCAGGGGCTTGGGATGAGCAGTTCTTC.

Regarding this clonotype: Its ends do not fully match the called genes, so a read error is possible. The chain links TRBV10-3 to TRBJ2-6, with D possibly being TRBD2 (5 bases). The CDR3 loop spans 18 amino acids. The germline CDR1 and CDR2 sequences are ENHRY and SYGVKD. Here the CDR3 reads CAISTPGLRSSGTNVLTF. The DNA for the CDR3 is TGTGCCATCAGCACACCCGGACTGAGAAGCTCTGGGACCAACGTCCTGACTTTC.

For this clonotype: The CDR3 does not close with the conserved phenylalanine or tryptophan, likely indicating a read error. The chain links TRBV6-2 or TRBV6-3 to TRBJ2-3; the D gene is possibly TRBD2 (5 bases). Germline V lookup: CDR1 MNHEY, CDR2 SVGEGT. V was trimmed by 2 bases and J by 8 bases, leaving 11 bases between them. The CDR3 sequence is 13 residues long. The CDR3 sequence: CASSYRGPSTQYL. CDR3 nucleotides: TGTGCCAGCAGTTACCGCGGGCCCTCTACGCAGTATTTG.

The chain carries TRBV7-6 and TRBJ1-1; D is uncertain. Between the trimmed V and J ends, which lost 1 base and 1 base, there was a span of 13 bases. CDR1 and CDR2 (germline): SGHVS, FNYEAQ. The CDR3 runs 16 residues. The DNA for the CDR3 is TGTGCCAGCAGCTTAGTAAGGAGCAGGCGGAACACTGAAGCTTTCTTT. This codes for CASSLVRSRRNTEAFF.

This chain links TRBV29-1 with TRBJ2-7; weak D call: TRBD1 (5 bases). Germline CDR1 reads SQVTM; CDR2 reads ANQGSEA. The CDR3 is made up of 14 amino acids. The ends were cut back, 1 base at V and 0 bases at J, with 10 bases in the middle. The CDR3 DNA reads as TGCAGCGTTGAAGTGCAGGGCCCCTCCTACGAGCAGTACTTC. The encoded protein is CSVEVQGPSYEQYF.

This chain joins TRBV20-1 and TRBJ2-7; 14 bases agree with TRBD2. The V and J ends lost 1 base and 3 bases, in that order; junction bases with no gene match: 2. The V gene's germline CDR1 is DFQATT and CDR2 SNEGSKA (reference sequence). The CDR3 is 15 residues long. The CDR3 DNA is TGCAGTGCTAGAGCCGGACTAGCGGGAGGCTACGAGCAGTACTTC. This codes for CSARAGLAGGYEQYF.

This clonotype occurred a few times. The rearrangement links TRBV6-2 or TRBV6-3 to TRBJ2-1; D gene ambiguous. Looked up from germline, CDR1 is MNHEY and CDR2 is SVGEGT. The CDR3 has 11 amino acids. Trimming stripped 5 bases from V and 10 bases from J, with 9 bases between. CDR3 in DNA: TGTGCCAGCAGTGGGGTTTGGGAGCAGTTCTTC. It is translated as CASSGVWEQFF.

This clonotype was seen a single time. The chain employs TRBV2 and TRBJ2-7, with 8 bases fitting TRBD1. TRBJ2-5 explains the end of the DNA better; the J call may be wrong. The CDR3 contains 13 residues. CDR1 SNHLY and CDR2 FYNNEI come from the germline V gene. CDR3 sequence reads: CASRDRVGETQYF. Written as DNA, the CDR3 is TGTGCCAGCAGGGACAGGGTGGGAGAGACCCAGTACTTC.

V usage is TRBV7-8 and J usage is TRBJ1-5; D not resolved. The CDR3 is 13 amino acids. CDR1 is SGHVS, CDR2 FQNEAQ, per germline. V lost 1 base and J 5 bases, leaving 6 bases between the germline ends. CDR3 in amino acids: CASSLGSHQPQHF. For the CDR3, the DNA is TGTGCCAGCAGCTTAGGTTCCCATCAGCCCCAGCATTTT.

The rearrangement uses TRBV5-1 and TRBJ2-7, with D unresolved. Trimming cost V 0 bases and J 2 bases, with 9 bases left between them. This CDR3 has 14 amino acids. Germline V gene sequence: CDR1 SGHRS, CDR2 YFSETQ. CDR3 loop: CASSLGSTTYEQYF. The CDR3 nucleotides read TGCGCCAGCAGCTTGGGGAGTACGACCTACGAGCAGTACTTC.